Below are 24 T cell receptor beta chains sequenced from a single sample in a study of blood T cell repertoires in COVID-19. The assay was immunoSEQ multiplex PCR, and TCRdb's table has in-frame clones only and misses some. The sample lists 97,000 or so clones, roughly 90% occurring once. The sample comprised peripheral blood. The source is a woman aged 45-59 years with COVID-19, enrolled during active disease.

This clone was found once. The rearrangement joins TRBV10-2 to TRBJ2-1, with 11 bases matching TRBD2. Trimming removed 7 bases from V and 2 bases from J; junction bases left unmatched: 16. Germline values: CDR1 WSHSY, CDR2 SAAADI. The CDR3 contains 19 residues. The CDR3 region is CASTPRALLAGAPYNEQFF. Written as DNA, the CDR3 is TGCGCCAGCACCCCGAGGGCCCTACTAGCGGGGGCCCCCTACAATGAGCAGTTCTTC.

The chain carries TRBV10-3 and TRBJ2-1, with D possibly matching TRBD1 (6 bases). From germline, CDR1 is ENHRY and CDR2 SYGVKD. Trimming removed 2 bases from V and 8 bases from J, with 16 bases in between. The CDR3 is made up of 15 amino acids. The chain's CDR3 is CAISEGQGIIYEQFF. The CDR3 region has the DNA TGTGCCATCAGTGAGGGCCAGGGGATTATCTATGAGCAGTTCTTC.

This chain uses TRBV7-8 with TRBJ1-2, with a possible D match to TRBD1 (5 bases). The CDR3 consists of 12 residues. The germline V and J ends were trimmed by 5 bases and 7 bases, with 11 bases remaining between them. Germline V gene data show CDR1 as SGHVS and CDR2 as FQNEAQ. Here the CDR3 DNA reads TGTGCCAGCAGCCCCGGGACTGCTGGCTACACCTTC. Encoded protein: CASSPGTAGYTF.

The chain links TRBV7-2 to TRBJ1-1; tentative D call: TRBD1 (5 bases). The V gene's germline CDR1 is SGHTA and CDR2 FQGNSA. The CDR3 contains 14 residues. Trimming removed 3 bases at V and 4 bases at J, with 12 bases between. As DNA, the CDR3 is TGTGCCAGCAGCTTCGGGGGAAGTAGCACTGAAGCTTTCTTT. It specifies CASSFGGSSTEAFF. Filled out from reference TRBV7-2 and TRBJ1-1, the complete variable domain reads GAGVSQSPSNKVTEKGKDVELRCDPISGHTALYWYRQSLGQGLEFLIYFQGNSAPDKSGLPSDRFSAERTGGSVSTLTIQRTQQEDSAVYLCASSFGGSSTEAFFGQGTRLTVV.

This clone showed up just once. The chain carries TRBV5-1 and TRBJ2-1; D is perhaps TRBD2 (7 bases). The V gene's germline CDR1 is SGHRS and CDR2 YFSETQ. With 5 bases removed from V and 6 bases from J, the gap between germline ends came to 21 bases. CDR3 length: 16 amino acids. The CDR3 loop is CASRWGGLGRTNEQFF. DNA for the CDR3: TGCGCCAGCAGGTGGGGGGGCCTCGGACGTACCAATGAGCAGTTCTTC.

The rearrangement links TRBV10-3 to TRBJ2-1; D might be TRBD2 (5 bases). The V end lost 8 bases, the J end lost 6 bases, and 8 bases lay between the germline ends. There are 11 residues in the CDR3. The germline gives CDR1 ENHRY, CDR2 SYGVKD. The CDR3 region has the DNA TGTGCCATCGGGGAGATCAATGAGCAGTTCTTC. The encoded protein is CAIGEINEQFF.

The sample holds one count of this clone. The V call is TRBV18, the J call TRBJ2-2, with TRBD1 identical over 9 bases. The trim removed 2 bases at V and 4 bases at J, leaving 11 bases unmatched. Germline V gene data show CDR1 as KGHSH and CDR2 as LQKENI. This CDR3 comprises 18 residues. The CDR3 coding sequence is TGTGCCAGCTCACCAAATTTGCGGGACAGGGTCTTCACCGGGGAGCTGTTTTTT. The encoded protein is CASSPNLRDRVFTGELFF.

CDR3 coding DNA: TGTGCCAGCAGCTTAGTTCCGTCGGTAGCGGGGGGACGCACTGAGCAGTTCTTC. Protein sequence: CASSLVPSVAGGRTEQFF. The chain links TRBV7-2 to TRBJ2-1; 10 bases are shared with TRBD2. With 1 base clipped from V and 9 bases from J, the junction kept 15 bases outside the gene matches. CDR3 length: 18 residues. Germline-derived CDR1 and CDR2 are SGHTA and FQGNSA.

V is TRBV10-1 and J is TRBJ1-1, with D possibly TRBD1 on 6 matching bases. V was cut by 3 bases and J by 2 bases, with 13 bases left in between. CDR3 length equals 15 residues. CDR1 is WNHNN, CDR2 SYGVQD, per germline (reference sequence). CDR3 region: CASSDAGTPNTEAFF. The CDR3 DNA follows: TGCGCCAGCAGTGATGCCGGGACACCCAACACTGAAGCTTTCTTT.

The chain is built from TRBV3-1 (or the pseudogene TRBV3-2) and TRBJ2-7; 12 nucleotides line up with TRBD2. The CDR3 has 18 residues. CDR1 and CDR2 (germline): LGHDT, YNNKEL (reference sequence). V lost 3 bases to trimming and J lost 2 bases; unmatched junction nucleotides: 11. CDR3 DNA sequence: TGTGCCAGCAGCCACCAGGCCCTAGCGGGGGGGATGACCTACGAGCAGTACTTC. Protein: CASSHQALAGGMTYEQYF.

This chain connects TRBV27 to TRBJ1-1; 8 nucleotides agree with TRBD1. CDR1 and CDR2 (germline): MNHEY, SMNVEV (reference sequence). The length of the CDR3 is 14 residues. The junction had 11 bases not matched to a gene; V was cut back by 5 bases and J by 9 bases. Here the CDR3 reads CASSTSRTGNKAFF. DNA for the CDR3: TGTGCCAGCAGTACCTCCCGGACAGGGAACAAAGCTTTCTTT.

This clone was seen a handful of times. The chain couples TRBV30 to TRBJ1-2, with D possibly TRBD1 on 5 matching bases. Germline lookup yields CDR1 GTSNPN and CDR2 SVGIG (reference sequence). The CDR3 has 13 amino acids. V lost 1 base and J 6 bases, leaving 12 bases between the germline ends. The CDR3: CAWSGTSEDGYTF. The DNA of the CDR3 is TGTGCCTGGAGTGGGACATCTGAAGATGGCTACACCTTC.

The chain has TRBV5-1 and TRBJ1-2, with TRBD1 matching 7 bases. CDR1 and CDR2 from the germline V gene are SGHRS and YFSETQ. The CDR3 covers 14 residues. V dropped 0 bases and J dropped 14; count of bases not matched to a gene: 13. CDR3 protein: CASSLGGTATGGTF. In DNA, the CDR3 is TGCGCCAGCAGCTTGGGGGGGACAGCCACCGGTGGGACCTTC.

The chain carries TRBV19 and TRBJ1-1, with D tentatively TRBD1 (5 bases). The CDR3 has 12 residues. Per germline, CDR1 LNHDA and CDR2 SQIVND (reference sequence). With 6 bases removed from V and 4 bases from J, the gap between germline ends came to 9 bases. DNA of the CDR3: TGTGCCAGTAGCCAGGGACTCACTGAAGCTTTCTTT. It yields the protein CASSQGLTEAFF.

This chain uses TRBV6-2 or TRBV6-3 with TRBJ2-7, with a weak D call TRBD2 (5 bases). Trimming took off 4 bases at V and 4 bases at J, with 8 bases between the two ends. The CDR3 totals 12 residues. The V gene's germline CDR1 is MNHEY and CDR2 SVGEGT. The CDR3 loop is CASSSDLYEQYF. The CDR3 DNA follows: TGTGCCAGCAGTTCGGACTTGTACGAGCAGTACTTC.

This chain connects TRBV27 to TRBJ1-6; D is ambiguous. The CDR3 length is 16 residues. Between the trimmed V and J ends, which lost 4 bases and 8 bases, there was a span of 18 bases. Germline-derived CDR1 and CDR2 are MNHEY and SMNVEV (reference sequence). This chain's CDR3 is CASSSWAAEIHSPLHF. In DNA, the CDR3 is TGTGCCAGCAGTTCTTGGGCAGCCGAAATTCATTCACCCCTCCACTTT.

The CDR3 coding sequence is TGTGCCACCAGTGATTCGTGGACAGGGGCGAACACCGGGGAGCTGTTTTTT. This sequence encodes CATSDSWTGANTGELFF. The chain combines TRBV24-1 with TRBJ2-2, with 9 bases aligning to TRBD1. Germline V gene data show CDR1 as KGHDR and CDR2 as SFDVKD. The J segment lost 0 bases and the V segment lost 2 bases, leaving 3 bases of the junction unmatched. This CDR3 is built from 17 residues.

The J gene is TRBJ1-5, the V gene TRBV7-3, with D unresolved. The CDR3 contains 17 residues. The V end was cut by 6 bases, the J end by 5 bases, with 23 bases between. Germline CDR1 reads SGHTA; CDR2 reads FQGTGA. CDR3 nucleotide sequence: TGTGCCAGCAGTACCGGGGTCCGCCCAGGTGAAGATCAGCCCCAGCATTTT. Its translation: CASSTGVRPGEDQPQHF.

The chain is built from TRBV5-5 and TRBJ2-7, with TRBD1 identical over 8 bases. Germline-derived CDR1 and CDR2 are SGHKS and YYEKEE (reference sequence). Trimming cost V 4 bases and J 2 bases; bases outside gene matches: 5. The CDR3 has 14 residues. The CDR3 region is CASSLGQATYEQYV. The CDR3 region has the DNA TGTGCCAGCAGCCTGGGACAGGCTACCTACGAGCAGTACGTC.

The chain couples TRBV3-1 (or the pseudogene TRBV3-2) to TRBJ2-7; TRBD2 matches at 12 bases. The CDR3 is made up of 15 amino acids. Germline lookup yields CDR1 LGHDT and CDR2 YNNKEL (reference sequence). Trimming at V came to 6 bases and at J to 1 base, leaving 4 bases not matched to a gene. CDR3 DNA sequence: TGTGCCAGCAGACCTAGCGGGGGGGGATCCTACGAGCAGTACTTC. Its protein is CASRPSGGGSYEQYF.

This clone turned up a few times. The J gene is TRBJ2-1, the V gene TRBV5-4; TRBD2 matches 11 bases. CDR1 and CDR2 from the germline V gene are SGHNT and YYREEE (reference sequence). After removal of 2 bases from V and 15 bases from J, the junction contained 4 bases not matched to a gene. The CDR3 is 12 residues long. CDR3: CASSFRTSGLFF. In DNA, the CDR3 is TGTGCCAGCAGCTTCCGGACTAGCGGGCTGTTCTTC.

The rearrangement uses TRBV7-9 and TRBJ2-1; 7 bases agree with TRBD1. This CDR3 contains 13 residues. The germline V gene encodes CDR1 SEHNR and CDR2 FQNEAQ (reference sequence). Losses at the gene ends were 11 bases for V and 6 bases for J; bases not matched to a gene: 10. CDR3: CAGRTGQINEQFF. In nucleotides, the CDR3 is TGTGCCGGTCGGACGGGACAGATCAATGAGCAGTTCTTC. The full variable domain, completed using reference TRBV7-9 and TRBJ2-1, is DTGVSQNPRHKITKRGQNVTFRCDPISEHNRLYWYRQTLGQGPEFLTYFQNEAQLEKSRLLSDRFSAERPKGSFSTLEIQRTEQGDSAMYLCAGRTGQINEQFFGPGTRLTVL.

The chain recombines TRBV6-5 with TRBJ2-3; 7 nucleotides match TRBD2. Per the germline V gene, CDR1 is MNHEY and CDR2 is SVGAGI. V trimming: 6 bases; J trimming: 7 bases; junction bases outside the gene matches: 7. The CDR3 is made up of 13 amino acids. The CDR3 sequence is CASSLVRGNTQYF. CDR3 nucleotides: TGTGCCAGCAGCCTGGTGCGGGGGAATACGCAGTATTTT.

This clone appeared a single time. This sequence joins TRBV28 and TRBJ2-5, with 9 bases fitting TRBD1. This CDR3 spans 16 amino acids. CDR1 is MDHEN, CDR2 SYDVKM, per germline. The V segment lost 3 bases and the J segment 7 bases; nucleotides outside the gene matches: 12. Written as DNA, the CDR3 is TGTGCCAGCAGTTTTGGGCCAACAGGGGGCAGTGGGACCCAGTACTTC. This translates into CASSFGPTGGSGTQYF. The whole variable domain, filled in from reference TRBV28 and TRBJ2-5, reads DVKVTQSSRYLVKRTGEKVFLECVQDMDHENMFWYRQDPGLGLRLIYFSYDVKMKEKGDIPEGYSVSREKKERFSLILESASTNQTSMYLCASSFGPTGGSGTQYFGPGTRLLVL.